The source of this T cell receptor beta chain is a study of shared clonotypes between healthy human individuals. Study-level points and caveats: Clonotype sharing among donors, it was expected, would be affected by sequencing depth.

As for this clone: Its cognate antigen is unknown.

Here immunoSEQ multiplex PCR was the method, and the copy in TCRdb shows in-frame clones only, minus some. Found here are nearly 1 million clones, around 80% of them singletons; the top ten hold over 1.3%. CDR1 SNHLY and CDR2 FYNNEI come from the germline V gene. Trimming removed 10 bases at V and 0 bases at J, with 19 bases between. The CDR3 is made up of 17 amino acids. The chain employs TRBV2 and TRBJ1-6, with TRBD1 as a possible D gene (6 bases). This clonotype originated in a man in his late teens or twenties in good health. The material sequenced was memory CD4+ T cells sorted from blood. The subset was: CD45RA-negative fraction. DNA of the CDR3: TGTGCCACCAGGGGCTCTACCCTTAGCTCCTATAATTCACCCCTCCACTTT. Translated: CATRGSTLSSYNSPLHF. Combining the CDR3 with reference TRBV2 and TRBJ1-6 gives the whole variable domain EPEVTQTPSHQVTQMGQEVILRCVPISNHLYFYWYRQILGQKVEFLVSFYNNEISEKSEIFDDQFSVERPDGSNFTLKIRSTKLEDSAMYFCATRGSTLSSYNSPLHFGNGTRLTVT.